This T cell receptor (beta chain) was identified in a study of T cell repertoires in cytomegalovirus infection. General study points: The ex vivo response was dominated by HLA-C-restricted CMV-specific TCR beta clonotypes.

In this sample, this clonotype turned up many times. Antigen specificity is unknown. The CDR3 sequence is 16 residues long. V was pared by 0 bases and J by 1 base, with 12 bases between. Germline V CDR1 and CDR2: MGHRA, YSYEKL. Using its own MiXCR run on the reads, TCRdb lists one record per CDR3 protein. Counted here are fewer than 550,000 distinct CDR3 sequences, over 9% occurring once; the ten biggest clones make up 10% to 13%. Sequencing input: PBMCs. The chain has TRBV4-1 and TRBJ2-5; D possibly uses TRBD1 or TRBD2 (5 bases each). The clonotype comes from a human donor in good health (CMV status not recorded). Some clones in this sample may be carry-over from other donors' samples. The CDR3 DNA reads as TGCGCCAGCAGCCAAGACTTCGAGGGACCCCAAGAGACCCAGTACTTC. Translated, it gives CASSQDFEGPQETQYF.